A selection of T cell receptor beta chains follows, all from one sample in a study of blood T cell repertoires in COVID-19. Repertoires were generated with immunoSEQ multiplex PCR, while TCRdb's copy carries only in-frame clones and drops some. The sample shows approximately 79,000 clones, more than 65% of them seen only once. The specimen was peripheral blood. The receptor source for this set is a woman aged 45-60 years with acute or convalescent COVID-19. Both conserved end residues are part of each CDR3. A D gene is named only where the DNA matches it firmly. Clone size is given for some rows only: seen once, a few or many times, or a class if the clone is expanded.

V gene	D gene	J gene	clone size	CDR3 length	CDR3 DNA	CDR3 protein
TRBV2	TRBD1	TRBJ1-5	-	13	TGTGCCAGCAGTGGGGCAGGGGGCCAGCCCCAGCATTTT	CASSGAGGQPQHF
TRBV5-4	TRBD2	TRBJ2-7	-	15	TGTGCCAGCAGCTTGGGTGCGGGGGGATACTACGAGCAGTACTTC	CASSLGAGGYYEQYF
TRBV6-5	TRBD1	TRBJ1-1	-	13	TGTGCCAGCAGGACAGGGGTTGGGACTGAAGCTTTCTTT	CASRTGVGTEAFF
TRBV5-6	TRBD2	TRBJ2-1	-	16	TGTGCCAGCAGCGGGTGGCTAGCGGGAAACTACAATGAGCAGTTCTTC	CASSGWLAGNYNEQFF
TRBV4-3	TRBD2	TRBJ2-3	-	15	TGCGCCAGCAGCCAAACTCGGGACTATACAGATACGCAGTATTTT	CASSQTRDYTDTQYF
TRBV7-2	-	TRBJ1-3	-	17	TGTGCCAGCAGCTCGGACTCAAGGTCGCACTCTGGAAACACCATATATTTT	CASSSDSRSHSGNTIYF
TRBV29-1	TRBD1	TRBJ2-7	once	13	TGCAGCGTCGCCGGACAGGGGGCGTACGAGCAGTACTTC	CSVAGQGAYEQYF
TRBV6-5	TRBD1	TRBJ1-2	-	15	TGTGCCAGCAGGCAGGGTCCGGGACAGCTCTATGGCTACACCTTC	CASRQGPGQLYGYTF
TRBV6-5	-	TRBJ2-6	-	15	TGTGCCAGCACCAATACTCCCCCTGGGGCCAACGTCCTGACTTTC	CASTNTPPGANVLTF
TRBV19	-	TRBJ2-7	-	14	TGTGCCAGTAGTCCCGACGGAGTACGGGGCGAGCAGTACTTC	CASSPDGVRGEQYF
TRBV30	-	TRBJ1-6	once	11	TGTGCCTGGAGTGATTCGGTCACCCTCCACTTT	CAWSDSVTLHF
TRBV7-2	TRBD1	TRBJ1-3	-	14	TGTGCCAGCAGCGGACAGGGGACCGGAAACACCATATATTTT	CASSGQGTGNTIYF
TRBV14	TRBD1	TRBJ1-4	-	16	TGTGCCAGCAGGAGGACAGGGAGTGCAACTAATGAAAAACTGTTTTTT	CASRRTGSATNEKLFF
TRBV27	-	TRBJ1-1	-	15	TGTGCCAGCAGTTTAGGTGTTTTGGGGAGCACTGAAGCTTTCTTT	CASSLGVLGSTEAFF
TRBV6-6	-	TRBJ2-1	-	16	TGTGCCAGCAGTCTCCCTACTAGCTACCGCCCCAATGAGCAGTTCTTC	CASSLPTSYRPNEQFF
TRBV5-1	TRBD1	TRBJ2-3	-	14	TGCGCCAGCAGAGGACAGGGAGGACCAGATACGCAGTATTTT	CASRGQGGPDTQYF